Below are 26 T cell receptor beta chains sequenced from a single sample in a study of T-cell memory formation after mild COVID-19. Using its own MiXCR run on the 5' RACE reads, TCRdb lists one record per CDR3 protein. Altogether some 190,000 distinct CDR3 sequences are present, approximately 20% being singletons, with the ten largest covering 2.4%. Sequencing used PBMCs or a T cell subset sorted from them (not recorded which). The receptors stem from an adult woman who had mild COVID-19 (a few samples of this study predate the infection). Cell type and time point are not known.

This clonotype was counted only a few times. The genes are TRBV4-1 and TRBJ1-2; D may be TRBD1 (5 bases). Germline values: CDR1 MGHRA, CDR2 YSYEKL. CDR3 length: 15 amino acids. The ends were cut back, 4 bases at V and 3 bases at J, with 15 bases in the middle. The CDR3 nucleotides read TGCGCCAGCAGCCTCCTCCCGGGGGGAGACTATGGCTACACCTTC. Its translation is CASSLLPGGDYGYTF.

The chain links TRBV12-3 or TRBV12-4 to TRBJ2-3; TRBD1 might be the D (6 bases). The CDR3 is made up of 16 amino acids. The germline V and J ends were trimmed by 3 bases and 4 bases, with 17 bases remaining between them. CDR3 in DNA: TGTGCCAGCAGTTTTCAGGGGATCCCGGCCGCAGATACGCAGTATTTT. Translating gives CASSFQGIPAADTQYF.

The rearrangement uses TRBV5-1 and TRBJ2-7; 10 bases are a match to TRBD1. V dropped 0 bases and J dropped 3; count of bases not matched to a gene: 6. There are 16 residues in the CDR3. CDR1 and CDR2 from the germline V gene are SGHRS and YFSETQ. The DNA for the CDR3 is TGCGCCAGCAGCTTGGCGCCGGGACAGGGGATCTACGAGCAGTACTTC. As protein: CASSLAPGQGIYEQYF.

The CDR3: CASSLREEEQFF. The CDR3 DNA reads as TGTGCCAGCAGCTTAAGAGAGGAGGAGCAGTTCTTC. The rearrangement links TRBV7-9 to TRBJ2-1; D remains unclear. V lost 2 bases and J 10 bases, leaving 9 bases between the germline ends. The CDR3 length is 12 residues. CDR1 is SEHNR, CDR2 FQNEAQ, per germline (reference sequence).

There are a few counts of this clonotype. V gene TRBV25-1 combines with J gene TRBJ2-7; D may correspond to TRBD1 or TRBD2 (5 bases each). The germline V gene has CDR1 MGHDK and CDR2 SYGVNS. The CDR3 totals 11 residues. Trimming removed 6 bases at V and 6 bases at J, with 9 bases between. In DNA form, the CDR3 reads TGTGCCAGCAGGGGGGTGATCGAGCAGTACTTC. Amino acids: CASRGVIEQYF.

DNA of the CDR3: TGTGCCAGCAGTCCACACCTGGGGTATGGCTACACCTTC. Its translation: CASSPHLGYGYTF. V and J are TRBV6-5 and TRBJ1-2; D not certain. Trimming pared 5 bases from V and 5 bases from J, leaving 12 bases between. Germline CDR1 and CDR2: MNHEY and SVGAGI. This CDR3 has 13 residues.

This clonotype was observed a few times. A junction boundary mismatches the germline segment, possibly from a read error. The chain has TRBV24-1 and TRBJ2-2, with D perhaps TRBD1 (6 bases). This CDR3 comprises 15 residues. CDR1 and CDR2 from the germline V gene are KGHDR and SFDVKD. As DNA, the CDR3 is TGTGCCACCAGTGCCCACCACAGGGAATCCGGGGAGCTGTTTTTC. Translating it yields CATSAHHRESGELFF.

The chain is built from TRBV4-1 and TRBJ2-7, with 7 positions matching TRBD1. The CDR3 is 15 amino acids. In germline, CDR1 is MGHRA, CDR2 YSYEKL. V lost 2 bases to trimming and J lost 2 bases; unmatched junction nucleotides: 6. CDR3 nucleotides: TGCGCCAGCAGCCAACGTGCGGACAGGCCCTACGAGCAGTACTTC. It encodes CASSQRADRPYEQYF.

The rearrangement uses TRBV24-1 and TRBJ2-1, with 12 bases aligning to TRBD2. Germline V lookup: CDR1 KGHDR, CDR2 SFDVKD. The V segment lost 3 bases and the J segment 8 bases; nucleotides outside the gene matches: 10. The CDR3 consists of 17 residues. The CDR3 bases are TGTGCCACCAGTGATCCCTGGACTAGCGGGATGGGAGATGAGCAGTTCTTC. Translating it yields CATSDPWTSGMGDEQFF.

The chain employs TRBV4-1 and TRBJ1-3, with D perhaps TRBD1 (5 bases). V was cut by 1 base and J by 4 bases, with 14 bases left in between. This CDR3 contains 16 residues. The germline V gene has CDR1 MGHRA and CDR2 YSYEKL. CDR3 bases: TGCGCCAGCAGCCAAGGCCGAAGAGGGACGGGAAACACCATATATTTT. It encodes CASSQGRRGTGNTIYF.

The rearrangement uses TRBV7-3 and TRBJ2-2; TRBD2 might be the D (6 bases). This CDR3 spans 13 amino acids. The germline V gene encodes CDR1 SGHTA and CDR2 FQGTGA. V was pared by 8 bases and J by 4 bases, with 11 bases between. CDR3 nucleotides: TGTGCCAGCGGGGACTTGAGCACCGGGGAGCTGTTTTTT. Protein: CASGDLSTGELFF.

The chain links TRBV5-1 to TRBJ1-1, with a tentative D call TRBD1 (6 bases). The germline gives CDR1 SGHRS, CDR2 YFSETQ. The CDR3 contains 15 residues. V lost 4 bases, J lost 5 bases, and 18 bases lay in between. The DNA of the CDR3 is TGCGCCAGCAGCCCCTACAGGGTTGGGGCAACTGAAGCTTTCTTT. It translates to CASSPYRVGATEAFF.

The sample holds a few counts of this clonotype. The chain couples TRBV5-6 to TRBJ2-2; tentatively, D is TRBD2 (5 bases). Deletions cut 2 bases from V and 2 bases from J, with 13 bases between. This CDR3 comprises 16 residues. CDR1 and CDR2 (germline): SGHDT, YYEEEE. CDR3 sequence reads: CASSLRGRSNTGELFF. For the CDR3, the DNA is TGTGCCAGCAGCTTACGAGGGCGCTCCAACACCGGGGAGCTGTTTTTT.

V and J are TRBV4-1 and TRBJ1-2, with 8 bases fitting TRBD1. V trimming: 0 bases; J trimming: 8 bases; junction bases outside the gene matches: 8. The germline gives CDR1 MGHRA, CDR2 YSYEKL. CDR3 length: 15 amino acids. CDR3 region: CASSQDPGGARGYTF. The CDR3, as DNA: TGCGCCAGCAGCCAAGACCCAGGGGGCGCGAGGGGCTACACCTTC.

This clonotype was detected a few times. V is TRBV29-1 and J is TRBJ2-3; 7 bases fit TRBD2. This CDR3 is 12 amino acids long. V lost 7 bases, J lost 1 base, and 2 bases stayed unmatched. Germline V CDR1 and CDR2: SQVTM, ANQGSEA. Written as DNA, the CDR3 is TGCAGCGCGGGACTACGCACAGATACGCAGTATTTT. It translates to CSAGLRTDTQYF.

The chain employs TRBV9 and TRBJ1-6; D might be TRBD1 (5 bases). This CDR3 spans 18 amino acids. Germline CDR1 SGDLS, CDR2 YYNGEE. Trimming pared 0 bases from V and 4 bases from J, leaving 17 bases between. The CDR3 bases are TGTGCCAGCAGCGTAGCTGCGGCAAGGGGAGGGTATAATTCACCCCTCCACTTT. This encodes CASSVAAARGGYNSPLHF.

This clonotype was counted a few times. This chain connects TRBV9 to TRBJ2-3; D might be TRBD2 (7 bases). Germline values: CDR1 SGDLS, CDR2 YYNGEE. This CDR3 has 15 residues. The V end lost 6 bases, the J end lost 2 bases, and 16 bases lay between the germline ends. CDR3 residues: CASNGGPQYTDTQYF. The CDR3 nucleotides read TGTGCCAGCAACGGGGGGCCCCAATACACAGATACGCAGTATTTT.

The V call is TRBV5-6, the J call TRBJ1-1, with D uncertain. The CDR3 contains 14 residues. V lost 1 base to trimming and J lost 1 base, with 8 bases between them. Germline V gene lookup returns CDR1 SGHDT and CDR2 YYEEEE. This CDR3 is CASSLFWGNTEAFF. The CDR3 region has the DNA TGTGCCAGCAGCTTGTTTTGGGGGAACACTGAAGCTTTCTTT.

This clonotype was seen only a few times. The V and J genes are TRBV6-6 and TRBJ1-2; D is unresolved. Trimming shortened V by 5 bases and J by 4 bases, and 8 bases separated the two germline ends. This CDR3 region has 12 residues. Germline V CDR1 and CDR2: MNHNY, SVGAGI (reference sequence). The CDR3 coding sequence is TGTGCCAGCAGTCAGGACCTCTATGGCTACACCTTC. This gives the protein CASSQDLYGYTF.

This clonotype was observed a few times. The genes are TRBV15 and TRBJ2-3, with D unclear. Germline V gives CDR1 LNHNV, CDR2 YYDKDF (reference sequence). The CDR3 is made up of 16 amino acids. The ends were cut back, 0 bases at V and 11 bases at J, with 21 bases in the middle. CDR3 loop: CATSRDHSELTGGQYF. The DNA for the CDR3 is TGTGCCACCAGCAGAGATCATTCGGAGCTTACGGGTGGGCAGTATTTT.

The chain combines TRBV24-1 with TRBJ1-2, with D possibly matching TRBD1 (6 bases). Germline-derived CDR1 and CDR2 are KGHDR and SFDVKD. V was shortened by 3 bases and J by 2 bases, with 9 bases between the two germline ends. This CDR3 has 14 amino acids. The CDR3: CATSDPGQNYGYTF. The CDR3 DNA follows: TGTGCCACCAGTGATCCCGGACAGAACTATGGCTACACCTTC.

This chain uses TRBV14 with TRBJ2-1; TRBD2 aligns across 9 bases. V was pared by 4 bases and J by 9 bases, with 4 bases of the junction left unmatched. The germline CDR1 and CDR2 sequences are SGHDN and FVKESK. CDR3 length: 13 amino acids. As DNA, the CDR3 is TGTGCCAGCAGCCGGCTAGCGGGGAGTGAGCAGTTCTTC. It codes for CASSRLAGSEQFF.

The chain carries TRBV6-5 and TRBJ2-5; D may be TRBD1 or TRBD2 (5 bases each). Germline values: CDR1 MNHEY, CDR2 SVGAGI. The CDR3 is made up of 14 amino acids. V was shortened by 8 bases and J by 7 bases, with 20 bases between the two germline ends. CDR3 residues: CASSRETHRGTQYF. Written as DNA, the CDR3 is TGTGCCAGCTCACGGGAAACCCATAGGGGGACCCAGTACTTC.

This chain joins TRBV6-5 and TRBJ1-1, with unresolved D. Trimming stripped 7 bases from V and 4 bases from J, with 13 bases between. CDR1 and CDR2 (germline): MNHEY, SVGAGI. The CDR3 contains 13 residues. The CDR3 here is CASTWTLGTEAFF. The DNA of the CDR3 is TGTGCCAGCACCTGGACCTTAGGCACTGAAGCTTTCTTT.

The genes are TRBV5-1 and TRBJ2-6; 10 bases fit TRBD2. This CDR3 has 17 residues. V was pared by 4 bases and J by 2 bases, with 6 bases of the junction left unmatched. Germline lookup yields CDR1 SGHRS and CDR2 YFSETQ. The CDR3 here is CASSLTSGNPGANVLTF. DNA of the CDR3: TGCGCCAGCAGCCTTACTAGCGGGAACCCTGGGGCCAACGTCCTGACTTTC.

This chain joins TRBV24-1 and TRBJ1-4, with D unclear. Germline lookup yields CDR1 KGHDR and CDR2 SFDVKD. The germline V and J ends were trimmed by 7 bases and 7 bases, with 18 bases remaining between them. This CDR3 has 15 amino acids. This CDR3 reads CATSGWSSGIEKLFF. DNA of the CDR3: TGTGCCACCAGCGGTTGGTCCTCGGGGATTGAAAAACTGTTTTTT.